Listed below are T cell receptor beta chains from one sample, sequenced in a study of T cells in Graves' hyperthyroidism and ophthalmopathy. TCRdb used MiXCR to reprocess the multiplex PCR reads, holding one entry per CDR3 protein. The profile covers 650,000 to 800,000 distinct CDR3 sequences, with approximately 42% appearing a single time and less than 9% taken by the ten largest. The sequencing sample was made of peripheral blood or thyroid tissue (not recorded which). The receptors stem from an adult man with Graves' disease, either hyperthyroidism or ophthalmopathy (not recorded which). The CDR3 runs from the conserved cysteine through the conserved F or W. The D gene is left open where the match is weak. The size of a clone is reported for some rows only, either as once, few or many, or as a class for expanded clones.

size,D,J,V,DNA,CDR3
.,.,TRBJ1-5,TRBV29-1,TGCAGCTATAGCAATCAGCCCCAGCATTTT,CSYSNQPQHF
.,TRBD2,TRBJ2-7,TRBV10-3,TGTGCCATCAGTGACGGGACTAGCGAGAAGCAGTACTTC,CAISDGTSEKQYF
many,.,TRBJ2-5,TRBV7-9,TGTGCCAGCAGCAGCAGTGACAGGGAGGACGAGACCCAGTACTTC,CASSSSDREDETQYF
.,.,TRBJ1-2,TRBV6-5,TGTGCCAGCAGTTACGACGGAGGCTATGGCTACACCTTC,CASSYDGGYGYTF
few,TRBD1,TRBJ1-4,TRBV2,TGTGCCAGCAGCCAGACAGGGGGCGGTGAAAAACTGTTTTTT,CASSQTGGGEKLFF
few,.,TRBJ1-1,TRBV5-4,TGTGCCAGCAGCTTGAGATCCGTGAACACTGAAGCTTTCTTT,CASSLRSVNTEAFF
.,TRBD1,TRBJ1-2,TRBV20-1,TGCAGTGCTAGAGGGTCCCCGGACAGGTCGGATGGCTACACCTTC,CSARGSPDRSDGYTF
.,TRBD1,TRBJ1-3,TRBV20-1,TGCAGTGCTAGAACGGGACAGGGCCTCCGAAACACCATATATTTT,CSARTGQGLRNTIYF
.,.,TRBJ1-1,TRBV29-1,TGCAGTGCTAGGAGGGGAGGGAACACTGAAGCTTTCTTT,CSARRGGNTEAFF
.,.,TRBJ2-2,TRBV7-3,TGTGCCAGCAGCTTAACCGGCAGGGGCGAGAACACCGGGGAGCTGTTTTTT,CASSLTGRGENTGELFF
.,TRBD1,TRBJ1-5,TRBV24-1,TGTGCCACCAGTGGAACGACAGGGGTGGGTCAGCCCCAGCATTTT,CATSGTTGVGQPQHF
.,.,TRBJ1-2,TRBV7-8,TGTGCCAGCGGGAGACGGGGGTGGGCCGATTATGGCTACACCTTC,CASGRRGWADYGYTF
.,.,TRBJ1-4,TRBV7-3,TGTGCCAGCAGCATGCCCGGGCCCTCTAATGAAAAACTGTTTTTT,CASSMPGPSNEKLFF
.,TRBD1,TRBJ2-7,TRBV2,TGTGCCAGCAGTGGTGAACAGGGGCAGGGCGAGCAGTACTTC,CASSGEQGQGEQYF
.,TRBD1,TRBJ1-4,TRBV7-8,TGTGCCAGCAGCCTCCGACAGGGGGTCAGGGAAAAACTGTTTTTT,CASSLRQGVREKLFF
.,TRBD1,TRBJ1-5,TRBV19,TGTGCCAGTAGGAGGACAGGGGGCGCCGATCAGCCCCAGCATTTT,CASRRTGGADQPQHF
few,TRBD1,TRBJ2-2,TRBV7-9,TGTGCCAGCAGCCCTGAAGGACAGGGGAAAACCGGGGAGCTGTTTTTT,CASSPEGQGKTGELFF
many,TRBD1,TRBJ1-3,TRBV9,TGTGCCAGCAGCGCGCCCCGGGACAGGGCTGGAAACACCATATATTTT,CASSAPRDRAGNTIYF
.,.,TRBJ1-2,TRBV10-3,TGTGCCAGCAGTACATCGACCAGGGCTTCATTTGGCTATGGCTACACCTTC,CASSTSTRASFGYGYTF
.,.,TRBJ2-5,TRBV6-1,TGTGCCAGCAGTTCGGGGCATTGGGAGACCCAGTACTTC,CASSSGHWETQYF
.,.,TRBJ2-7,TRBV29-1,TGCAGCGTTGAGCGACCGTCTGAGTACGAGCAGTACTTC,CSVERPSEYEQYF
few,TRBD1,TRBJ1-2,TRBV14,TGTGCCAGCAGCCATGTCCCGGGACAGGGGGACTATGGCTACACCTTC,CASSHVPGQGDYGYTF
.,.,TRBJ1-6,TRBV5-1,TGCGCCAGCAGCCAAGGACCGTGGACAGTGTATAATTCACCCCTCCACTTT,CASSQGPWTVYNSPLHF
.,.,TRBJ1-1,TRBV15,TGTGCCACCAGCAGCGCCTACATGAACACTGAAGCTTTCTTT,CATSSAYMNTEAFF
.,TRBD1,TRBJ2-5,TRBV24-1,TGTGCCACCAGTGAGTCCAAGACAGGGCCCAGGGAGACCCAGTACTTC,CATSESKTGPRETQYF
.,TRBD1,TRBJ2-7,TRBV7-9,TGTGCCAACAGCCACGGACGGGACAGGGAGTACTTC,CANSHGRDREYF
few,.,TRBJ1-2,TRBV12-3/TRBV12-4,TGTGCCAGCAGTTTAGATGGGGGGATTGGTTTTGGCTACACCTTC,CASSLDGGIGFGYTF
.,.,TRBJ2-7,TRBV12-3/TRBV12-4,TGTGCCAGCAGTCCCCAGTGGGGGCAGTACTTC,CASSPQWGQYF
.,.,TRBJ2-7,TRBV12-5,TGTGCCTCAACCCGTAAGGGAAGGGACGAGCAGTACTTC,CASTRKGRDEQYF
.,TRBD1,TRBJ1-6,TRBV20-1,TGCAGTGCCATCGGGACAGGGGATTCACCCCTCCACTTT,CSAIGTGDSPLHF
many,.,TRBJ1-2,TRBV10-3,TGTGCCACCGCGCAGGTTTCAAACTATGGCTACACCTTC,CATAQVSNYGYTF
many,TRBD1,TRBJ2-7,TRBV7-9,TGTGCCAGCAGTGGAACAGGGGGCTCTAGCGACGAGCAGTACTTC,CASSGTGGSSDEQYF
.,.,TRBJ1-2,TRBV6-1,TGTGCCAGCAGTGAACTCGAGGCGGGGGGCGGCTATGGCTACACCTTC,CASSELEAGGGYGYTF
once,.,TRBJ1-1,TRBV25-1,TGTGCCAGCAGTGCTAGAAGGGGGACCAACACTGAAGCTTTCTTT,CASSARRGTNTEAFF
.,TRBD1,TRBJ1-6,TRBV5-1,TGCGCCAGCAGCTTGACCCGCGGACAGGGATCGCTTTCTTCACCCCTCCACTTT,CASSLTRGQGSLSSPLHF
.,TRBD1,TRBJ2-7,TRBV5-1,TGCGCCAGCAGCACCGGGACAGGGGGCTCCTACGAGCAGTACTTC,CASSTGTGGSYEQYF
few,.,TRBJ1-4,TRBV9,TGTGCCAGCAGTACCCGCAGGGGAGAAAAACTGTTTTTT,CASSTRRGEKLFF
few,.,TRBJ2-5,TRBV7-2,TGTGCCAGCAGCTCCAGGGTAGGGCCTCAAGAGACCCAGTACTTC,CASSSRVGPQETQYF
.,.,TRBJ1-2,TRBV25-1,TGTGCCAGCAGGTTAACAGGATCCTATGGCTACACCTTC,CASRLTGSYGYTF
.,.,TRBJ2-7,TRBV19,TGTGCCAGTAGTGCGTCTGACGGACTACCCTACGAGCAGTACTTC,CASSASDGLPYEQYF
few,.,TRBJ1-2,TRBV5-1,TGCGCCAGCAGCAACAGCCCAATAAACGACTATGGCTACACCTTC,CASSNSPINDYGYTF
many,TRBD2,TRBJ2-7,TRBV7-8,TGTGCCAGCAGCTTAGCGGCGGTGGGACTAGCGGCGTACGAGCAGTACTTC,CASSLAAVGLAAYEQYF
.,.,TRBJ1-5,TRBV20-1,TGCAGTGCTAGTCCATTGACGGGGCCTCAGCCCCAGCATTTT,CSASPLTGPQPQHF
few,.,TRBJ2-7,TRBV20-1,TGCAGTGCTAGAGAAGGGGGGATAGCCGTCGAGCAGTACTTC,CSAREGGIAVEQYF
many,.,TRBJ1-1,TRBV19,TGTGCCAGTAGTATCTCCAGGGGGAACACTGAAGCTTTCTTT,CASSISRGNTEAFF
.,TRBD1,TRBJ2-7,TRBV15,TGTGCCACCAGCCTGCACAGGGGGTCGGTTTACGAGCAGTACTTC,CATSLHRGSVYEQYF
few,.,TRBJ1-5,TRBV5-1,TGCGCCAGCAGCTTGGACGGGTCCGCCAATCAGCCCCAGCATTTT,CASSLDGSANQPQHF